This T cell receptor (beta chain) was recorded in a study of cytomegalovirus exposure and HLA in healthy donors. On this clone: Relative to the germline gene, one junction end is altered; a read error may explain this.

Primers: 60 Vbeta forward and 13 Jbeta reverse. The method was immunoSEQ multiplex PCR; TCRdb's version includes in-frame clones alone and lacks a portion of them. The top ten clones hold more than 8% of a sample with more than 70,000 clones, 70% of them seen once. Per the germline V gene, CDR1 is MNHEY and CDR2 is SVGAGI. The CDR3 extends over 13 amino acids. The specimen was PBMCs. The chain is built from TRBV6-5 and TRBJ1-2, with TRBD1 as a possible D gene (5 bases). The TCR comes from a woman between 45 and 60 years old in good health and CMV-seropositive. CDR3 region: CASSPWGEYDYTF. For the CDR3, the DNA is TGTGCCAGCAGCCCTTGGGGGGAGTATGACTACACCTTC.